This is a list of T cell receptor beta chains from one sample in a study of CD8 T cells in ankylosing spondylitis. From the 5' RACE reads, TCRdb called clonotypes with MiXCR, one entry per CDR3 protein. The table shows some 250,000 distinct CDR3 sequences, with more than 20% occurring only once. Sample: blood, either unsorted or a sorted T cell fraction (not recorded which). Receptor source: a male donor with ankylosing spondylitis or in good health (not recorded which). The CDR3 runs from the conserved cysteine through the conserved F or W. A D gene is named only where the DNA matches it firmly. Where a row states a size, it is once, few, many or the class of an expanded clone; other rows omit it.

abundance	v_gene	j_gene	d_gene	CDR3nt	CDR3aa
NA	TRBV29-1	TRBJ2-7	TRBD1	TGCAGCGTCGCCTGGGACAGCTACGAGCAGTACTTC	CSVAWDSYEQYF
few	TRBV20-1	TRBJ2-1	TRBD2	TGCAGTGCTGTCGGACTAGCGGGGGGTGTGGGTGAGCAGTTCTTC	CSAVGLAGGVGEQFF
many	TRBV20-1	TRBJ2-7	NA	TGCAGTGCTAGAGAGGGATACACCTACGAGCAGTACTTC	CSAREGYTYEQYF
few	TRBV20-1	TRBJ2-1	NA	TGCAGTGCTAGAGATGTGGCTAGATCCTACAATGAGCAGTTCTTC	CSARDVARSYNEQFF
NA	TRBV12-3/TRBV12-4	TRBJ2-7	NA	TGTGCCAGCAGTCCGATCACGGGGCCCCACCCTTACGAGCAGTACTTC	CASSPITGPHPYEQYF
NA	TRBV12-3/TRBV12-4	TRBJ1-2	TRBD1	TGTGCCAGCAGTATTGCGGGACAGGGAGGGAACTATGGCTACACCTTC	CASSIAGQGGNYGYTF
NA	TRBV29-1	TRBJ1-1	NA	TGCAGCGCAAAAAACATGAACACTGAAGCTTTCTTT	CSAKNMNTEAFF
NA	TRBV2	TRBJ2-7	TRBD2	TGTGCCAGCAGTTCACTAGCGGGGTACGAGCAGTACTTC	CASSSLAGYEQYF
NA	TRBV20-1	TRBJ2-7	NA	TGCAGTCCTGGGGCCTGGAAGGGGGAGCAGTACTTC	CSPGAWKGEQYF
NA	TRBV18	TRBJ2-3	TRBD1	TGTGCCAGCTCACGCACCGGGACAGGCGCAACAAGCACAGATACGCAGTATTTT	CASSRTGTGATSTDTQYF
many	TRBV7-9	TRBJ2-1	TRBD2	TGTGCCAGCAGCTTGCGGGGGGGCGCCAATGAGCAGTTCTTC	CASSLRGGANEQFF
many	TRBV7-2	TRBJ2-1	NA	TGTGCCAGCAGCTCGGACGTTAAGGATGAGCAGTTCTTC	CASSSDVKDEQFF
NA	TRBV4-2	TRBJ2-3	NA	TGTGCCAGCAGCCAAGTTTCGAGCCGTTCTAAGGTTGATACGCAGTATTTT	CASSQVSSRSKVDTQYF
NA	TRBV25-1	TRBJ1-1	NA	TGTGCCAGCCAAACTACTAACCCTGGACCCACTGAAGCTTTCTTT	CASQTTNPGPTEAFF
NA	TRBV20-1	TRBJ2-5	TRBD2	TGCAGTGCCCCGACTAGCGGGGGACCCCAAGAGACCCAGTACTTC	CSAPTSGGPQETQYF
NA	TRBV6-1	TRBJ2-5	NA	TGTGCCAGCACCCGGCGGGGATCGGAGACCCAGTACTTC	CASTRRGSETQYF
many	TRBV20-1	TRBJ2-5	NA	TGCAGTGCTAGAGCTAGGGAGTACCAAGAGACCCAGTACTTC	CSARAREYQETQYF
NA	TRBV4-1	TRBJ1-1	NA	TGCGCCAGCAGCAAGGAACAGGACCCGAACACTGAAGCTTTCTTT	CASSKEQDPNTEAFF
NA	TRBV7-2	TRBJ2-5	NA	TGTGCCAGCAGCTTAGCGGTGGCACTCCAAGAGACCCAGTACTTC	CASSLAVALQETQYF
few	TRBV5-6	TRBJ2-1	NA	TGTGCCAGCAGCTTAGAACAGGAGCAGTTCTTC	CASSLEQEQFF
NA	TRBV6-5	TRBJ1-6	TRBD1	TGTGCCAGCAGTTACGAGCAGGGGGCTTATTCACCCCTCCACTTT	CASSYEQGAYSPLHF
many	TRBV5-1	TRBJ2-5	TRBD1	TGCGCCAGCAGAATAAGACAGGGGACAGAGACCCAGTACTTC	CASRIRQGTETQYF
many	TRBV12-3/TRBV12-4	TRBJ2-5	NA	TGTGCCAGCAGTTTTGGCCTTCAAGAGACCCAGTACTTC	CASSFGLQETQYF
NA	TRBV20-1	TRBJ2-1	NA	TGCAGTGCTAGAGCCTCGGACAGCGGTTCCGGGGAGCAGTTCTTC	CSARASDSGSGEQFF
NA	TRBV19	TRBJ2-2	TRBD1	TGTGCCAGCAGACTTGGGACAGAGGGCGGGGAGCTGTTTTTT	CASRLGTEGGELFF
NA	TRBV20-1	TRBJ2-5	NA	TGCAGTGGGGCGGGTTATCAAGAGACCCAGTACTTC	CSGAGYQETQYF
few	TRBV29-1	TRBJ2-5	NA	TGCAGCGTCGTCCGGGATCGACAAGAGACCCAGTACTTC	CSVVRDRQETQYF
many	TRBV5-1	TRBJ2-2	NA	TGCGCCAGCAGCGGGGGAGCTTACACCGGGGAGCTGTTTTTT	CASSGGAYTGELFF
NA	TRBV20-1	TRBJ2-7	NA	TGCAGTGCTAGAGAACCGGGACCTGCGGGGGAGCAGTACTTC	CSAREPGPAGEQYF
many	TRBV4-2	TRBJ1-2	TRBD1	TGTGCCAGCAGCCAAGGACAGGGGGAATCCTATGGCTACACCTTC	CASSQGQGESYGYTF
many	TRBV20-1	TRBJ2-5	NA	TGCAGTGCTAGCCGGGTCACCCAGTACTTC	CSASRVTQYF
NA	TRBV6-1	TRBJ1-1	NA	TGTGCCAGCAGTCCCCAGGAGACGAACACTGAAGCTTTCTTT	CASSPQETNTEAFF
NA	TRBV20-1	TRBJ2-5	TRBD2	TGCAGTGCTTCGGGAGGTCTAGCGGGGGCCCAAGAGACCCAGTACTTC	CSASGGLAGAQETQYF
few	TRBV28	TRBJ2-7	NA	TGTGCCACCGTTGGCCCGAACTCCTACGAGCAGTACTTC	CATVGPNSYEQYF
many	TRBV10-3	TRBJ2-2	TRBD1	TGTGCCATCAGCCGGGACAGGAACACCGGGGAGCTGTTTTTT	CAISRDRNTGELFF
few	TRBV29-1	TRBJ2-1	TRBD1	TGCAGCGTCCCGGGACAGGGTTACAATGAGCAGTTCTTC	CSVPGQGYNEQFF
few	TRBV2	TRBJ2-3	TRBD2	TGTGCCAGCAGTGAAAGTCCAGCGGGGGGGCAGGATACGCAGTATTTT	CASSESPAGGQDTQYF
many	TRBV11-2	TRBJ2-2	NA	TGTGCCAGCAGCTCCCTGAGGCCCGGATCCGGGGAGCTGTTTTTT	CASSSLRPGSGELFF
many	TRBV3-1	TRBJ2-2	NA	TGTGCCAGCAGCCAAGCTAGGGGGTTGTTGTTTTTT	CASSQARGLLFF
NA	TRBV20-1	TRBJ2-3	NA	TGCAGTGCTAGAGATGACGGGGGGCGTTATACGCAGTATTTT	CSARDDGGRYTQYF